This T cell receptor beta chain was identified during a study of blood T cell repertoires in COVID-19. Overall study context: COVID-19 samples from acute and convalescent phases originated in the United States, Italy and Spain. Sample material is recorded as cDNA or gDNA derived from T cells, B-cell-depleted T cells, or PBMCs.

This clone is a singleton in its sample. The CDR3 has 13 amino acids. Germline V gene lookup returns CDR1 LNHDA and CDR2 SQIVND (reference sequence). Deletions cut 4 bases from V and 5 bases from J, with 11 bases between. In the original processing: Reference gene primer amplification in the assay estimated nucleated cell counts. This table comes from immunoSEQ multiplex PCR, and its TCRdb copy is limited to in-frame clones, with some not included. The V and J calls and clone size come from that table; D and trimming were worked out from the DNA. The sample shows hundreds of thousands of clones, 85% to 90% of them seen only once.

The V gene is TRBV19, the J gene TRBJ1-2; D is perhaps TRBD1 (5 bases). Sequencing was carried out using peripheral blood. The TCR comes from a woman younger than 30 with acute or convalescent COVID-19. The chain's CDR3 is CASSTGQLYGYTF. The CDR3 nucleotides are TGTGCCAGTAGTACAGGGCAACTTTATGGCTACACCTTC. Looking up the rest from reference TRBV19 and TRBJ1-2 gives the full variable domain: DGGITQSPKYLFRKEGQNVTLSCEQNLNHDAMYWYRQDPGQGLRLIYYSQIVNDFQKGDIAEGYSVSREKKESFPLTVTSAQKNPTAFYLCASSTGQLYGYTFGSGTRLTVV.